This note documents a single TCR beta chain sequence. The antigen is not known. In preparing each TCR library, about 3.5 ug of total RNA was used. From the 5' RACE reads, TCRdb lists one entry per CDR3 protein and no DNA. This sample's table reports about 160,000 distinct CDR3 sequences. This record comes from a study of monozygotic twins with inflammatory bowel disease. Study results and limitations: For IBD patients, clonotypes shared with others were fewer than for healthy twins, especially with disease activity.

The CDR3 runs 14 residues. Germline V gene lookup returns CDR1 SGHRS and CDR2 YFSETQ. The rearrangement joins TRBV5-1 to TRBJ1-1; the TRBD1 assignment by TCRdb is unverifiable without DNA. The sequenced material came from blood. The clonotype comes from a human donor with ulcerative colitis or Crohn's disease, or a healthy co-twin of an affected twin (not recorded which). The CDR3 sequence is CASSPRTQMGEAFF.